The 23 T cell receptor beta chains given below trace back to one sample, sequenced in a study of cytomegalovirus exposure and HLA in healthy donors. Produced via immunoSEQ multiplex PCR; TCRdb's table is partial and in-frame only. The table has under 250,000 clones, 85% to 90% seen once. The sequencing input was PBMCs. These receptors were taken from a man aged 18-30 years in good health and CMV-seronegative.

J is TRBJ1-6 and V is TRBV5-3; possibly TRBD1 for D (6 bases). TRBV5-3 is reported as an ORF; its role is uncertain. The CDR3 has 14 amino acids. Trimming removed 7 bases from V and 6 bases from J, with 14 bases in between. The CDR3 region has the DNA TGTGCCAGAGCCAGGACAGTTACTAATTCACCCCTCCACTTT. Residues: CARARTVTNSPLHF.

V gene TRBV5-1 combines with J gene TRBJ2-5; 9 bases are a match to TRBD2. V lost 7 bases and J lost 1; bases outside the gene matches: 5. Looked up from germline, CDR1 is SGHRS and CDR2 is YFSETQ. The CDR3 has 14 residues. The CDR3 loop is CASSSSGGQETQYF. As DNA, the CDR3 is TGCGCCAGCTCTAGTAGCGGGGGCCAAGAGACCCAGTACTTC.

This chain joins TRBV4-1 and TRBJ1-2; 9 nucleotides match TRBD1. Trimming removed 0 bases from V and 1 base from J; junction bases left unmatched: 15. The CDR3 has 20 residues. In germline, CDR1 is MGHRA, CDR2 YSYEKL. The CDR3 sequence: CASSQERRPQGASYNYGYTF. Here the CDR3 DNA reads TGCGCCAGCAGCCAAGAACGTAGGCCACAGGGGGCTTCCTATAACTATGGCTACACCTTC.

J is TRBJ2-7 and V is TRBV5-6; 7 bases line up with TRBD2. Per germline, CDR1 SGHDT and CDR2 YYEEEE. Losses at the gene ends were 0 bases for V and 7 bases for J; bases not matched to a gene: 13. The CDR3 is 16 residues long. The CDR3 region has the DNA TGTGCCAGCAGCTTGGTTGGGGGGGAAGGCCGTGTGGAGCAGTACTTC. Translating gives CASSLVGGEGRVEQYF. Supplemented by reference TRBV5-6 and TRBJ2-7, the full variable domain reads DAGVTQSPTHLIKTRGQQVTLRCSPKSGHDTVSWYQQALGQGPQFIFQYYEEEERQRGNFPDRFSGHQFPNYSSELNVNALLLGDSALYLCASSLVGGEGRVEQYFGPGTRLTVT.

V and J are TRBV6-6 and TRBJ2-2; D gene unclear. Germline V gene sequence: CDR1 MNHNY, CDR2 SVGAGI (reference sequence). The germline V and J ends were trimmed by 0 bases and 0 bases, with 8 bases remaining between them. The CDR3 covers 16 residues. For the CDR3, the DNA is TGTGCCAGCAGTTACTCGAACTCTCCGAACACCGGGGAGCTGTTTTTT. Protein sequence: CASSYSNSPNTGELFF.

V gene TRBV5-4 combines with J gene TRBJ2-7; no firm D call. CDR1 is SGHNT, CDR2 YYREEE, per germline (reference sequence). V was pared by 3 bases and J by 3 bases, with 10 bases between. The CDR3 length is 13 residues. This CDR3 is CASSYSTVYEQYF. Here the CDR3 DNA reads TGTGCCAGCAGCTATTCAACAGTCTACGAGCAGTACTTC.

CDR3 sequence reads: CASSTDRGFSYGYTF. CDR3 nucleotides: TGCGCCAGCAGCACCGACAGGGGGTTTAGCTATGGCTACACCTTC. The genes are TRBV4-1 and TRBJ1-2; 9 bases are a match to TRBD1. The CDR3 totals 15 residues. V shed 5 bases, J shed 4 bases, and the junction held 8 bases outside the gene matches. CDR1 is MGHRA, CDR2 YSYEKL, per germline.

The chain carries TRBV7-2 and TRBJ2-7; TRBD2 matches at 7 bases. V shed 5 bases and J 6 bases; nucleotides not matched to a gene: 7. Germline V gives CDR1 SGHTA, CDR2 FQGNSA. The CDR3 has 13 amino acids. CDR3 loop: CASSLGTTGEQYF. DNA of the CDR3: TGTGCCAGCAGCCTGGGGACTACCGGCGAGCAGTACTTC.

The chain uses TRBV28 and TRBJ1-2; TRBD1 matches at 10 bases. The CDR3 length is 15 residues. CDR1 is MDHEN and CDR2 is SYDVKM in the germline V gene. The V segment lost 6 bases and the J segment 7 bases; nucleotides outside the gene matches: 11. For the CDR3, the DNA is TGTGCCAGCAGCTCGGTTTCCAGGACAGGGGGTGGCTACACCTTC. Translated: CASSSVSRTGGGYTF.

This chain links TRBV6-6 with TRBJ2-3; D gene uncertain. Trimming removed 4 bases from V and 6 bases from J, with 5 bases in between. Looked up from germline, CDR1 is MNHNY and CDR2 is SVGAGI (reference sequence). The CDR3 length is 11 residues. The CDR3: CASSSQDTQYF. CDR3 nucleotides: TGTGCCAGCAGTTCACAGGATACGCAGTATTTT.

This chain uses TRBV28 with TRBJ2-6, with 10 bases matching TRBD2. The CDR3 consists of 17 residues. The V and J ends lost 9 bases and 2 bases, in that order; junction bases with no gene match: 10. Germline loops: CDR1 MDHEN, CDR2 SYDVKM. Here the CDR3 DNA reads TGTGCCAGTACTGAAATAGCGGGAGGAACTGGGGCCAACGTCCTGACTTTC. It specifies CASTEIAGGTGANVLTF.

V and J are TRBV12-5 and TRBJ2-5; 7 nucleotides match TRBD2. CDR1 and CDR2 from the germline V gene are LGHNT and FRNRAP. V lost 0 bases, J lost 5 bases, and 9 bases stayed unmatched. The CDR3 is 16 residues long. The CDR3: CASGLVEGGVRETQYF. The CDR3 DNA follows: TGTGCTAGTGGTTTGGTAGAGGGAGGGGTTAGGGAGACCCAGTACTTC.

The V call is TRBV7-9, the J call TRBJ1-2; D remains ambiguous. Germline V gives CDR1 SEHNR, CDR2 FQNEAQ (reference sequence). The CDR3 contains 12 residues. V was pared by 5 bases and J by 4 bases, with 8 bases between. CDR3: CASSRTFYGYTF. The CDR3, as DNA: TGTGCCAGCAGCAGGACTTTCTATGGCTACACCTTC.

The chain carries TRBV2 and TRBJ1-6, with D hard to call. V was trimmed by 5 bases and J by 5 bases, leaving 7 bases between them. The length of the CDR3 is 13 residues. The germline CDR1 and CDR2 sequences are SNHLY and FYNNEI. In DNA form, the CDR3 reads TGTGCCAGCAGTCTGCGGGATAATTCACCCCTCCACTTT. This translates into CASSLRDNSPLHF.

The rearrangement links TRBV10-3 to TRBJ2-7, with D possibly TRBD2 on 5 matching bases. In germline, CDR1 is ENHRY, CDR2 SYGVKD. Trimming removed 6 bases from V and 3 bases from J, with 6 bases in between. This CDR3 region has 11 residues. CDR3 region: CAISTSYEQYF. CDR3 coding DNA: TGTGCCATCAGCACTAGCTACGAGCAGTACTTC.

The table lists this clone with a count of one. This chain joins TRBV28 and TRBJ1-6, with D perhaps TRBD1 (5 bases). The CDR3 has 17 amino acids. V was pared by 3 bases and J by 4 bases, with 16 bases between. In germline, CDR1 is MDHEN, CDR2 SYDVKM. The DNA for the CDR3 is TGTGCCAGCAGTTTCGGTCCCAGGGACTTTTATAATTCACCCCTCCACTTT. It is translated as CASSFGPRDFYNSPLHF.

This chain's CDR3 is CASSPQGAWSTDTQYF. The CDR3 DNA is TGTGCCAGCTCACCACAAGGGGCCTGGAGCACAGATACGCAGTATTTT. This chain uses TRBV18 with TRBJ2-3, with D maybe TRBD1 (5 bases). CDR3 length: 16 amino acids. CDR1 and CDR2 (germline): KGHSH, LQKENI. The V end was cut by 1 base, the J end by 0 bases, with 11 bases between. Full variable domain (outside the CDR3, taken from reference TRBV18 and TRBJ2-3): NAGVMQNPRHLVRRRGQEARLRCSPMKGHSHVYWYRQLPEEGLKFMVYLQKENIIDESGMPKERFSAEFPKEGPSILRIQQVVRGDSAAYFCASSPQGAWSTDTQYFGPGTRLTVL.

This clone appeared a few times. This chain links TRBV7-2 with TRBJ2-7; tentative D call: TRBD1 (5 bases). CDR1 and CDR2 (germline): SGHTA, FQGNSA. V lost 6 bases, J lost 9 bases, and 15 bases lay in between. This CDR3 is 12 amino acids long. The CDR3 region has the DNA TGTGCCAGCAGTCAAAATACAGGAATGCAGTACTTC. This translates into CASSQNTGMQYF.

The rearrangement joins TRBV19 to TRBJ1-2; 9 bases are shared with TRBD1. J lost 8 bases, V lost 3 bases, and 13 bases had no gene match. The CDR3 extends over 16 amino acids. Per the germline V gene, CDR1 is LNHDA and CDR2 is SQIVND (reference sequence). The CDR3 here is CASSISPGTGFRGYTF. The CDR3 DNA sequence: TGTGCCAGTAGTATTTCTCCCGGGACAGGGTTTCGGGGCTACACCTTC.

The genes are TRBV4-3 and TRBJ2-5; 7 bases fit TRBD1. There are 14 residues in the CDR3. Unmatched junction bases numbered 4, after V lost 4 bases and J lost 2 bases. Germline values: CDR1 LGHNA, CDR2 YSLEER. In DNA form, the CDR3 reads TGCGCCAGCAGCCTTGGACAGGCTCAAGAGACCCAGTACTTC. Amino acids: CASSLGQAQETQYF.

J is TRBJ1-6 and V is TRBV28; possibly TRBD1 for D (5 bases). The germline V gene has CDR1 MDHEN and CDR2 SYDVKM. This CDR3 contains 14 residues. Trimming shortened V by 1 base and J by 8 bases, and 9 bases separated the two germline ends. CDR3 loop: CASSLLQDHSPLHF. The CDR3 coding sequence is TGTGCCAGCAGTTTATTACAGGATCATTCACCCCTCCACTTT.

The genes are TRBV6-1 and TRBJ2-7, with a tentative D call TRBD1 (5 bases). Germline CDR1 and CDR2: MNHNS and SASEGT. The CDR3 extends over 18 amino acids. V lost 2 bases, J lost 6 bases, and 26 bases lay in between. The chain's CDR3 is CASSEIPLRRGKSGEQYF. In DNA form, the CDR3 reads TGTGCCAGCAGTGAAATCCCCCTTAGAAGGGGAAAAAGTGGCGAGCAGTACTTC.

This chain links TRBV6-6 with TRBJ2-1; a possible D gene is TRBD2 (5 bases). The CDR3 is made up of 15 amino acids. Trimming took off 4 bases at V and 7 bases at J, with 17 bases between the two ends. The V gene's germline CDR1 is MNHNY and CDR2 SVGAGI (reference sequence). The chain's CDR3 is CASSSGSISGNEQFF. CDR3 sequence (DNA): TGTGCCAGCAGTTCCGGATCGATCTCGGGGAATGAGCAGTTCTTC.